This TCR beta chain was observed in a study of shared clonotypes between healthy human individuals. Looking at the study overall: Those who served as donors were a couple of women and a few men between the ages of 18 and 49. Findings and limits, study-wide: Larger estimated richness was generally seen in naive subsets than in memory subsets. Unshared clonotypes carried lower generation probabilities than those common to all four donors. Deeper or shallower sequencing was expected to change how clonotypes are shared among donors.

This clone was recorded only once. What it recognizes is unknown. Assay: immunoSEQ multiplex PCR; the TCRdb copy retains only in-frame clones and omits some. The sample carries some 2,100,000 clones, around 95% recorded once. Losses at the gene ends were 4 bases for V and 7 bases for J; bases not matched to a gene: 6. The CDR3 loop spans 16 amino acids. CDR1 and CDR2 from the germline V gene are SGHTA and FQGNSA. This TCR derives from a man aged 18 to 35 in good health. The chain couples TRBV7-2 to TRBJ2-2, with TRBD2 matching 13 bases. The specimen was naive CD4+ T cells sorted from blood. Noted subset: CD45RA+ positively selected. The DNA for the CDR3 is TGTGCCAGCAGCTCGTGGACTAGCGGGAGTGTCGGGGAGCTGTTTTTT. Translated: CASSSWTSGSVGELFF.